This TCR beta chain comes out of a study of blood T cell repertoires in COVID-19. Study-level background: The samples span acute and convalescent COVID-19 from the United States, Italy and Spain. Sources were T cells, B-cell-depleted T cells, or PBMCs; the material itself was cDNA or gDNA.

Profiling relied on immunoSEQ multiplex PCR, and the TCRdb table lists in-frame clones only, not all of them. The data contain over 300,000 clones, 80% to 90% of them singletons. The CDR3 extends over 18 amino acids. CDR1 and CDR2 (germline): SGHRS, YFSETQ. Trimming took off 0 bases at V and 0 bases at J, with 15 bases between the two ends. The specimen sequenced was peripheral blood. This TCR was recovered from a man aged 18-30 years who had recovered from COVID-19. This sequence joins TRBV5-1 and TRBJ2-2; no clear D gene. CDR3 bases: TGCGCCAGCAGCTTGGTGTCCAGGTACCTCGCGAACACCGGGGAGCTGTTTTTT. Amino acids: CASSLVSRYLANTGELFF. Together with reference TRBV5-1 and TRBJ2-2, the CDR3 gives the full variable domain: KAGVTQTPRYLIKTRGQQVTLSCSPISGHRSVSWYQQTPGQGLQFLFEYFSETQRNKGNFPGRFSGRQFSNSRSEMNVSTLELGDSALYLCASSLVSRYLANTGELFFGEGSRLTVL.